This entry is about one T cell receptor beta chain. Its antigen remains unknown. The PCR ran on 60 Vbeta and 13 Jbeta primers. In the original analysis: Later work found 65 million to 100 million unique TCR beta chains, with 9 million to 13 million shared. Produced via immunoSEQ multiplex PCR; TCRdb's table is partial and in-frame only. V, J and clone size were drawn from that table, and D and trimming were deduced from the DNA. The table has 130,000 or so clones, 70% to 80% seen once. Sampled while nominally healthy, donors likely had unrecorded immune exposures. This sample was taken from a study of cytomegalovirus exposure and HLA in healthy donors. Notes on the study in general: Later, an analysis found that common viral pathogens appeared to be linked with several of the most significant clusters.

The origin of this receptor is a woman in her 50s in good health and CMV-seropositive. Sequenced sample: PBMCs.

The CDR3 spells CASSVAAGRRSNEKLFF. CDR3 in DNA: TGTGCCAGCAGCGTAGCGGCGGGGAGGCGGTCTAATGAAAAACTGTTTTTT. The chain has TRBV9 and TRBJ1-4, with D unresolved. V shed 0 bases and J shed 3 bases, with 15 bases lying between them. The germline CDR1 and CDR2 sequences are SGDLS and YYNGEE. The CDR3 sequence is 17 residues long.